This T cell receptor (beta chain) was obtained from a study of T-cell reconstitution after alpha-beta-depleted transplantation in children. The TCRbeta library incorporated unique molecular identifiers. TCRdb processed the PCR reads anew with MiXCR; each CDR3 protein has one entry. The sample includes under 400,000 distinct CDR3 sequences, approximately 23% of them seen just once. The V end lost 6 bases, the J end lost 4 bases, and 16 bases lay between the germline ends. This CDR3 has 16 residues. CDR1 MNHNS and CDR2 SASEGT come from the germline V gene. Study conclusions and caveats: Several hundred graft clones that had expanded were reportedly the source of alpha-beta T cells about two months after transplant. Certain patients had high TCRbeta diversity at day 60, and it came from recipient T cells and thymic progenitors that survived. Counts and diversity of T cells one year after transplant came mostly from newly produced T cells.

The table lists this clonotype with a few counts. Its target is not known. The receptor comes from a male patient aged 10-17 years who had a stem cell transplant for acute lymphoblastic leukemia, so the T cells may come from the graft donor. Specimen: PBMCs, mostly from graft donor cells, collected 180 days after TCRalphabeta/CD19-depleted stem cell transplant. The V call is TRBV6-1, the J call TRBJ2-6; tentative D call: TRBD1 (6 bases). CDR3 coding DNA: TGTGCCAGCAGGGTCAGGGGCGGAGGAGGGGCCAACGTCCTGACTTTC. Translation gives CASRVRGGGGANVLTF.